This T cell receptor beta chain was recorded in a study of T cells after yellow fever vaccination. Study at large: Libraries from low-cell-number fractions were prepared with the SMART-Seq v4 Ultra Low Input RNA kit.

This clonotype was detected many times. Its antigen is as yet unknown. Study-level points and caveats: Most primary-vaccination clones recurred post-booster (nearly 98% CD4, just over 85% CD8).

TCRdb reanalysed the 5' RACE reads using MiXCR and keeps one entry per CDR3 protein. The repertoire holds about 360,000 distinct CDR3 sequences, 6% to 8% seen once, with approximately 15% in the top ten. Trimming took 5 bases from V and 15 from J; bases not matched to a gene: 6. CDR1 and CDR2 (germline): SQVTM, ANQGSEA. This CDR3 region has 11 residues. The chain joins TRBV29-1 to TRBJ2-1; 11 bases align to TRBD2. The specimen was PBMCs, collected 5 days after the yellow fever booster vaccination. The sequence derives from a man aged 25 to 45 who received the YFV17D yellow fever vaccine. The CDR3 protein is CSVHSGRALFF. As DNA, the CDR3 is TGCAGCGTTCATAGCGGGAGGGCCTTGTTCTTC.